The source of this T cell receptor (beta chain) is a study of sequential checkpoint blockade in melanoma. Treatment here: randomized to nivolumab then ipilimumab (arm A) or the reverse (arm B). Sequenced by immunoSEQ multiplex PCR; TCRdb stores in-frame clones only, minus some. There are some 11,000 clones in the sample; roughly two thirds occur only once, and around 30% lies in the top ten. By sample share, this clone is large (0.1 to 1%). This CDR3 has 14 amino acids. The V end was cut by 4 bases, the J end by 3 bases, with 9 bases between. Germline lookup yields CDR1 SGHDN and CDR2 FVKESK. This sequence was found in a human donor with melanoma. The chain links TRBV14 to TRBJ2-2; D is possibly TRBD1 (5 bases). The sequenced sample was CD8+ T cells sorted from blood (inferred from file names), obtained from a patient given nivolumab and ipilimumab in sequence. The CDR3 is CASSPRQYTGELFF. The DNA of the CDR3 is TGTGCCAGCAGCCCCCGACAGTACACCGGGGAGCTGTTTTTT.